This T cell receptor (beta chain) was identified during a study of blood T cell repertoires in COVID-19. Across the study: The United States, Italy and Spain supplied acute and convalescent COVID-19 samples. T cells, B-cell-depleted T cells, or PBMCs provided the cDNA or gDNA that served as material.

Trimming took 1 base from V and 7 from J; bases not matched to a gene: 8. The CDR3 sequence is 15 residues long. The germline V gene encodes CDR1 SGDLS and CDR2 YYNGEE. Source study methods: Amplification of reference gene primers provided the estimated nucleated cell counts. Clones were sequenced by immunoSEQ multiplex PCR, and TCRdb holds only the in-frame ones, with some missing. From that table come the V and J calls and clone size; the DNA was used to work out D and trimming. The repertoire holds under 95,000 clones, 87% seen once, with 5% to 6.5% in the top ten. The V call is TRBV9, the J call TRBJ2-5, with TRBD1 matching over 9 bases. The sample comprised peripheral blood. The TCR comes from a man in his 60s with acute or convalescent COVID-19. The CDR3 DNA sequence: TGTGCCAGCAGCGTATCTTGGACAGGGGAAGTGACCCAGTACTTC. This encodes CASSVSWTGEVTQYF.